This T cell receptor beta chain was sequenced in a study of regulatory T cells in long-lasting Graves disease. Overall study findings and caveats: TRBV28, TRBJ1-2 and TRBJ2-5 emerged as the favored segments in persistent disease. Newly diagnosed Graves' patients exceeded persistent ones in TCR diversity.

This clonotype came up many times. As yet, its antigen is unknown. With 8 bases removed from V and 8 bases from J, the gap between germline ends came to 9 bases. The CDR3 length is 10 residues. Germline assignment: CDR1 KGHSH and CDR2 LQKENI. Relying on iRepertoire HTBI primers and Arm-PCR of CDR3 regions, the team built TCR beta libraries. One entry per CDR3 protein, called by TCRdb with MiXCR from the multiplex PCR reads. Altogether roughly 530,000 distinct CDR3 sequences are present, about 16% being singletons, with the ten largest covering about 25%. Time point specified: newly diagnosed GD, antithyroid drugs for less than 3 months. Preparation of the TCR library used RNA extracted from PBMCs. Graves' disease diagnoses followed American Thyroid Association guidelines. These data also formed part of another study, on T cells in Graves' hyperthyroidism and ophthalmopathy.

V is TRBV18 and J is TRBJ1-1; D gene unclear. This sequence originates from a middle-aged woman with Graves disease. The material sequenced was peripheral blood mononuclear cells (PBMCs), taken at new diagnosis, from a patient treated with antithyroid drugs. In DNA form, the CDR3 reads TGTGCCAGCAGCGGAGGGGAAGCTTTCTTT. Its protein is CASSGGEAFF.